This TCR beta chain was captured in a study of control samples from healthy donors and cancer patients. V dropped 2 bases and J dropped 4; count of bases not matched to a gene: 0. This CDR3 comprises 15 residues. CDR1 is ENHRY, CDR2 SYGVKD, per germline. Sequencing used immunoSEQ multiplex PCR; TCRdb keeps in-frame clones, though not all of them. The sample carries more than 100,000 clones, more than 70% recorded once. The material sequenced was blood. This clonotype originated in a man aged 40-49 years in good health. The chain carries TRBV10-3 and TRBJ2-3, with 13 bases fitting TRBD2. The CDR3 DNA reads TGTGCCATCAGTGAGACTAGCGGGGGGGCAGATACGCAGTATTTT. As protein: CAISETSGGADTQYF.